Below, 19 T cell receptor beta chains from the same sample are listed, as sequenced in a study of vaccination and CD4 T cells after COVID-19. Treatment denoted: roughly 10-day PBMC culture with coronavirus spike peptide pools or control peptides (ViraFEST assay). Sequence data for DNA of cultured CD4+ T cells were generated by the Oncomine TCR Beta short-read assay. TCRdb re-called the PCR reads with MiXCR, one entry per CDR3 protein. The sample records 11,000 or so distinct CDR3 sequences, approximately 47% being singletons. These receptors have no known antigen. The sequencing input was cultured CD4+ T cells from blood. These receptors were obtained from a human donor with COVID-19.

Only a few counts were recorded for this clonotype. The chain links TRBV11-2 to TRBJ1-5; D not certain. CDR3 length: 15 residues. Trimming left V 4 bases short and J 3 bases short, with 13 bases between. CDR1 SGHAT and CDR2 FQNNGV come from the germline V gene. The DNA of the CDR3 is TGTGCCAGCAGCTGGGGAGGGCAGAACAATCAGCCCCAGCATTTT. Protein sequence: CASSWGGQNNQPQHF.

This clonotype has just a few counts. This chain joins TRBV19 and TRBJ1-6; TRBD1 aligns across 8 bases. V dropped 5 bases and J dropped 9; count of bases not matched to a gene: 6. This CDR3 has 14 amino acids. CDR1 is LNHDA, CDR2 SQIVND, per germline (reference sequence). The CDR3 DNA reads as TGTGCCAGTAGTGTCCGGGACAGGCGTTCACCCCTCCACTTT. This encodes CASSVRDRRSPLHF.

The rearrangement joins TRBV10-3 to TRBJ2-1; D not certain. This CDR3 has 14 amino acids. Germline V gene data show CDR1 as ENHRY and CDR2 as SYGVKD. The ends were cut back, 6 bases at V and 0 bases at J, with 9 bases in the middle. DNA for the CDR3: TGTGCCATCAGGGCTGACAACTCCTACAATGAGCAGTTCTTC. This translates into CAIRADNSYNEQFF.

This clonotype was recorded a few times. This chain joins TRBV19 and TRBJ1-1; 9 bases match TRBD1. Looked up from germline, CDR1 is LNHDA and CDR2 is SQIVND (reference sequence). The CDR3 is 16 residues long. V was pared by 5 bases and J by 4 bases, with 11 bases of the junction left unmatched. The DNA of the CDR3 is TGTGCCAGTAGTCCTCGAACAGGGGGCTTTAGCACTGAAGCTTTCTTT. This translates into CASSPRTGGFSTEAFF.

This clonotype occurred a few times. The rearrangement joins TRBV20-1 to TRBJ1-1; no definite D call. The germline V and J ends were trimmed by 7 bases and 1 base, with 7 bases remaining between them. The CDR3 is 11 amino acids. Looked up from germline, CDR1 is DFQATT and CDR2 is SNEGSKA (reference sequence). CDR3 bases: TGCAGTGGCACAGCGAACACTGAAGCTTTCTTT. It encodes CSGTANTEAFF.

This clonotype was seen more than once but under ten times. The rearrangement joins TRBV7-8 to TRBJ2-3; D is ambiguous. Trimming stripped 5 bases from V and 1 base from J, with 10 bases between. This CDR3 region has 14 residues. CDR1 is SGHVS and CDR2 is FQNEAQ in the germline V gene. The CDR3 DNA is TGTGCCAGCAGCCTCCAGCCCCGCACAGATACGCAGTATTTT. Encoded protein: CASSLQPRTDTQYF. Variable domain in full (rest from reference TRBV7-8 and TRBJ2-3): GAGVSQSPRYKVAKRGQDVALRCDPISGHVSLFWYQQALGQGPEFLTYFQNEAQLDKSGLPSDRFFAERPEGSVSTLKIQRTQQEDSAVYLCASSLQPRTDTQYFGPGTRLTVL.

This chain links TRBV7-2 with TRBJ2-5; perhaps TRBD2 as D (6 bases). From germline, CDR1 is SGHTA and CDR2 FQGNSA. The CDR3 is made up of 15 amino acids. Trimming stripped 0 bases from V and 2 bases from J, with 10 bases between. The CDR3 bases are TGTGCCAGCAGCTTAGCGGGGGGTCAACAAGAGACCCAGTACTTC. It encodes CASSLAGGQQETQYF.

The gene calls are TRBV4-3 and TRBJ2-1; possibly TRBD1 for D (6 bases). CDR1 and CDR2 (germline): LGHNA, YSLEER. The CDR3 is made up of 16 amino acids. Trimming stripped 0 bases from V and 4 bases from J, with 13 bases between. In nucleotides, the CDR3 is TGCGCCAGCAGCCAAGACCACAGGGCTATTTACAATGAGCAGTTCTTC. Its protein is CASSQDHRAIYNEQFF.

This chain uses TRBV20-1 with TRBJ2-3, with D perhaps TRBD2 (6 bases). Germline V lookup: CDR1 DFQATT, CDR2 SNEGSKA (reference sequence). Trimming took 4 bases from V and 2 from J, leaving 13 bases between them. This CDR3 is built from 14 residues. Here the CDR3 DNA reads TGCAGTGCTATAAGCGCGGGGACCACAGATACGCAGTATTTT. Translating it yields CSAISAGTTDTQYF.

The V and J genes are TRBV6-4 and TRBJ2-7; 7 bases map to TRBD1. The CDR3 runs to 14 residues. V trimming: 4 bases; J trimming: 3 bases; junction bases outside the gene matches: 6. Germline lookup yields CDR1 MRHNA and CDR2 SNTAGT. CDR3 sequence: CASSVETGNYEQYF. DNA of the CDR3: TGTGCCAGCAGTGTCGAGACAGGGAACTACGAGCAGTACTTC.

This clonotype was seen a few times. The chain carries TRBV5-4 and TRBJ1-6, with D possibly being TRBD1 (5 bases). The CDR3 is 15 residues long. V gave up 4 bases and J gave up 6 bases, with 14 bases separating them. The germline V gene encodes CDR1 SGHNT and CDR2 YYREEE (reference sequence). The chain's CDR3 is CASSPDGGGNSPLHF. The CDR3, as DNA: TGTGCCAGCAGCCCGGACGGGGGTGGTAATTCACCCCTCCACTTT. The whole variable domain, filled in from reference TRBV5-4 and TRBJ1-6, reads ETGVTQSPTHLIKTRGQQVTLRCSSQSGHNTVSWYQQALGQGPQFIFQYYREEENGRGNFPPRFSGLQFPNYSSELNVNALELDDSALYLCASSPDGGGNSPLHFGNGTRLTVT.

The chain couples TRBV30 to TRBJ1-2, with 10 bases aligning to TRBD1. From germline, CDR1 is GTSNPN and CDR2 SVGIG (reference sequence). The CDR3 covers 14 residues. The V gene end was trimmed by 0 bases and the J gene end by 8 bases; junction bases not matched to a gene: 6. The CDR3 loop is CAWSVGGQGGGYTF. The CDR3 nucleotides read TGTGCCTGGAGTGTTGGTGGACAGGGGGGCGGCTACACCTTC.

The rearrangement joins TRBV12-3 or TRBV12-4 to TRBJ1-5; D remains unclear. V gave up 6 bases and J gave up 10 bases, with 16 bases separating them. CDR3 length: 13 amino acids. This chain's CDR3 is CASRGDGRDPQHF. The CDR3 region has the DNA TGTGCCAGCAGGGGCGACGGACGGGATCCCCAGCATTTT.

CDR3 DNA: TGCAGTGCTAGCCCCCCTGTCTCCTACGAGCAGTACTTC. This codes for CSASPPVSYEQYF. The rearrangement joins TRBV20-1 to TRBJ2-7; D unresolved. Germline V lookup: CDR1 DFQATT, CDR2 SNEGSKA (reference sequence). Trimming removed 3 bases from V and 0 bases from J, with 9 bases in between. The CDR3 covers 13 residues.

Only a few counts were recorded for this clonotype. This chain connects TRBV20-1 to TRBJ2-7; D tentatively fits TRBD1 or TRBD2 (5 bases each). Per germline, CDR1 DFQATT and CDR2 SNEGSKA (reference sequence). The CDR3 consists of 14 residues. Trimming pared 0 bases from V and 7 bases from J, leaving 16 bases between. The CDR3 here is CSARDPRGSLEQYF. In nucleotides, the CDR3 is TGCAGTGCTAGAGATCCCCGGGGCAGCTTGGAGCAGTACTTC.

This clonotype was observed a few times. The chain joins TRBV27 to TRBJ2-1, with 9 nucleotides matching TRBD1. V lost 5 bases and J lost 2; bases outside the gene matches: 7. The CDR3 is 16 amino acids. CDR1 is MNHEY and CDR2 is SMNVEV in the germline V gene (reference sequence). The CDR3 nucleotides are TGTGCCAGCAGTATGTCCGACAGGGGGGCCTACAATGAGCAGTTCTTC. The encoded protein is CASSMSDRGAYNEQFF.

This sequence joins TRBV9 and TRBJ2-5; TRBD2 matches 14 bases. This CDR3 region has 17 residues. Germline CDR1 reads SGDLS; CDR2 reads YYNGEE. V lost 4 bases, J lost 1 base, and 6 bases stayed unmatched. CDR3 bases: TGTGCCAGCAGCCCGACTAGCGGGGGGGCCCGCCAAGAGACCCAGTACTTC. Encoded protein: CASSPTSGGARQETQYF.

The CDR3 loop reads CASSPRQGGGQETQYF. In DNA form, the CDR3 reads TGTGCCAGCAGTCCTCGACAGGGGGGAGGTCAAGAGACCCAGTACTTC. The J gene is TRBJ2-5, the V gene TRBV28; the match to TRBD1 covers 9 bases. This CDR3 is 16 amino acids long. Trimming cost V 5 bases and J 2 bases; bases outside gene matches: 9. Germline lookup yields CDR1 MDHEN and CDR2 SYDVKM.

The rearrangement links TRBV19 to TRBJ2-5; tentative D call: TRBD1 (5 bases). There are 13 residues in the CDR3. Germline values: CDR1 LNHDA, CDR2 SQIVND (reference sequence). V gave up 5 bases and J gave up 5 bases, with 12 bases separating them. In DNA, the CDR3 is TGTGCCAGTAGTCATCGACAGAAGGAGACCCAGTACTTC. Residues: CASSHRQKETQYF.